The entry that follows covers one T cell receptor beta chain sequence. Its antigen is not known. CDR1 and CDR2 (germline): MNHEY, SVGAGI. V was pared by 10 bases and J by 2 bases, with 18 bases between. CDR3 length: 14 residues. The data stem from a study of early T cells in non-severe SARS-CoV-2 infection. Study results and caveats: Using VDJdb, the matching emphasized anti-spike CD8 responses while missing private and CD4 specificities.

The TCR library protocol attached unique molecular identifiers to the individual cDNA molecules. TCRdb redid the calling of the 5' RACE reads with MiXCR, one entry per CDR3 protein. Of approximately 44,000 distinct CDR3 sequences listed, 9% to 15% were seen once; the top ten hold more than 15%. This TCR was sampled from an adult who was a healthcare worker with PCR-confirmed SARS-CoV-2 infection or an uninfected control (not recorded which). This chain connects TRBV6-5 to TRBJ2-7, with TRBD1 as a possible D gene (6 bases). What was sequenced was whole blood. The CDR3: CATHPTGSPYEQYF. Written as DNA, the CDR3 is TGTGCCACCCACCCCACAGGGTCCCCCTACGAGCAGTACTTC.